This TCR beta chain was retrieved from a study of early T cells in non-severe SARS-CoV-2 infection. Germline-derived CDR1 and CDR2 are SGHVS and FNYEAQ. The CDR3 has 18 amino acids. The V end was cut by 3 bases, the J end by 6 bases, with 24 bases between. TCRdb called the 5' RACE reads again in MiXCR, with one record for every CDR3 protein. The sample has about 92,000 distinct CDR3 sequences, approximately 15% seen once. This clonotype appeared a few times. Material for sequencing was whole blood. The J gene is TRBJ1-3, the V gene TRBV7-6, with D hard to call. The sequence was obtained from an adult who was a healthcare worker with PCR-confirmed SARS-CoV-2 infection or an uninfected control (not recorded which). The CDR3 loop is CASSFEIVALNPENTIYF. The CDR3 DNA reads TGTGCCAGCAGCTTCGAGATCGTGGCACTTAATCCTGAAAACACCATATATTTT.